This is a list of T cell receptor beta chains from one sample in a study of cytomegalovirus exposure and HLA in healthy donors. Clones were read by immunoSEQ multiplex PCR, and TCRdb kept only the in-frame ones, dropping some. The sample has some 140,000 clones, approximately 90% seen once. Sequences were obtained from PBMCs. Receptors were obtained from a woman in her 30s in good health and CMV-seronegative. Both conserved end residues are part of each CDR3. The order of the fields is V gene, D gene, J gene, clone size, CDR3 DNA, CDR3 protein. A D gene is named only where the DNA matches it firmly. Rows give clone size only sometimes, using once, few, many, or a class for an expanded clone.

v_call: TRBV5-4
d_call: .
j_call: TRBJ2-6
clone_size: .
cdr3_nt: TGTGCCAGCAGCTTCGACACCATAAACTCTGGGGCCAACGTCCTGACTTTC
cdr3_aa: CASSFDTINSGANVLTF

v_call: TRBV7-9
d_call: .
j_call: TRBJ2-6
clone_size: .
cdr3_nt: TGTTCCAGCAGCACCATGACAGGCGGCGGTTCTGGGGCCAACGTCCTGACTTTC
cdr3_aa: CSSSTMTGGGSGANVLTF

v_call: TRBV30
d_call: .
j_call: TRBJ2-2
clone_size: .
cdr3_nt: TGTGCCTGGAGTGTCTGGGGCCCGAACACCGGGGAGCTGTTTTTT
cdr3_aa: CAWSVWGPNTGELFF

v_call: TRBV9
d_call: TRBD1
j_call: TRBJ1-2
clone_size: .
cdr3_nt: TGTGCCAGCAGCCCCAGGGACAGGAGCCATGGCTACACCTTC
cdr3_aa: CASSPRDRSHGYTF

v_call: TRBV11-3
d_call: .
j_call: TRBJ1-2
clone_size: .
cdr3_nt: TGTGCCAGCAGCTTAGCTGCCCGGGCCGCGGGACATGGCTACACCTTC
cdr3_aa: CASSLAARAAGHGYTF

v_call: TRBV4-1
d_call: .
j_call: TRBJ1-1
clone_size: .
cdr3_nt: TGCGCCAGCAGCCAAGCCGAGACAGGGAACACTGAAGCTTTCTTT
cdr3_aa: CASSQAETGNTEAFF

v_call: TRBV6-1
d_call: .
j_call: TRBJ1-1
clone_size: few
cdr3_nt: TGTGCCAGCAGTGAAGCGAGGGTGAACACTGAAGCTTTCTTT
cdr3_aa: CASSEARVNTEAFF

v_call: TRBV4-2
d_call: TRBD1
j_call: TRBJ2-7
clone_size: .
cdr3_nt: TGTGCCAGCAGCCCCCGAGGGGGCCCCTACGAGCAGTACTTC
cdr3_aa: CASSPRGGPYEQYF

v_call: TRBV27
d_call: .
j_call: TRBJ2-7
clone_size: .
cdr3_nt: TGTGCCAGCATCGGGCCTTCAGGGAGGTTTTACGAGCAGTACTTC
cdr3_aa: CASIGPSGRFYEQYF

v_call: TRBV19
d_call: TRBD1
j_call: TRBJ1-1
clone_size: .
cdr3_nt: TGTGCCAGTAGCCGGGGACAGTCGATGAACACTGAAGCTTTCTTT
cdr3_aa: CASSRGQSMNTEAFF

v_call: TRBV7-6
d_call: TRBD1
j_call: TRBJ2-3
clone_size: .
cdr3_nt: TGTGCCAGCAGCCCGCGGACGGGACAGGGGGCAGATACGCAGTATTTT
cdr3_aa: CASSPRTGQGADTQYF